Below, 20 T cell receptor beta chains from the same sample are listed, as sequenced in a study of cytomegalovirus exposure and HLA in healthy donors. Both 60 Vbeta primers and 13 Jbeta primers went into the PCR. Only in-frame clones appear in the TCRdb table, and some are missing; sequencing was by immunoSEQ multiplex PCR. The sample has more than 85,000 clones. Sequenced sample: PBMCs. The receptors here all came from a girl under 18 in good health and CMV-seropositive.

This rearrangement joins TRBV7-2 to TRBJ1-4; D unresolved. The CDR3 loop spans 14 amino acids. V lost 5 bases and J 3 bases, leaving 10 bases between the germline ends. Germline CDR1 and CDR2: SGHTA and FQGNSA. The CDR3: CASSLGSSNEKLFF. For the CDR3, the DNA is TGTGCCAGCAGCCTCGGTAGTTCTAATGAAAAACTGTTTTTT.

The V call is TRBV19, the J call TRBJ2-5; 15 bases align to TRBD2. Trimming at V came to 7 bases and at J to 5 bases, leaving 11 bases not matched to a gene. This CDR3 spans 17 amino acids. Germline V CDR1 and CDR2: LNHDA, SQIVND (reference sequence). The CDR3 protein is CASTPGLAGGHGETQYF. CDR3 in DNA: TGTGCCAGTACCCCGGGACTAGCGGGGGGCCACGGGGAGACCCAGTACTTC. The full variable domain, completed using reference TRBV19 and TRBJ2-5, is DGGITQSPKYLFRKEGQNVTLSCEQNLNHDAMYWYRQDPGQGLRLIYYSQIVNDFQKGDIAEGYSVSREKKESFPLTVTSAQKNPTAFYLCASTPGLAGGHGETQYFGPGTRLLVL.

This chain connects TRBV5-5 to TRBJ1-1; TRBD1 might be the D (6 bases). This CDR3 region has 18 residues. Germline CDR1 and CDR2: SGHKS and YYEKEE (reference sequence). V was cut by 4 bases and J by 8 bases, with 30 bases left in between. The DNA of the CDR3 is TGTGCCAGCAGCCCGAGGTCGGGGGGGGCCCTATCGGCCCGCGAAGCTTTCTTT. Its protein product is CASSPRSGGALSAREAFF.

CDR3 nucleotides: TGTGCCAGCAGCTCTCGACAGGGGATACGCAATGAGCAGTTCTTC. As protein: CASSSRQGIRNEQFF. This chain connects TRBV7-2 to TRBJ2-1, with TRBD1 matching 8 bases. This CDR3 comprises 15 residues. V lost 4 bases to trimming and J lost 6 bases; unmatched junction nucleotides: 8. Germline CDR1 and CDR2: SGHTA and FQGNSA.

This sequence joins TRBV7-9 and TRBJ2-5; D perhaps matches TRBD2 (5 bases). Germline CDR1 is SEHNR and CDR2 is FQNEAQ (reference sequence). CDR3 length equals 15 residues. The V gene lost 4 bases and the J gene lost 5 bases, with 17 bases spanning the gap. CDR3 in amino acids: CASSSAGLGRETQYF. The CDR3 nucleotides are TGTGCCAGCAGCTCCGCGGGTTTAGGGCGGGAGACCCAGTACTTC. The complete variable domain, with remaining parts taken from reference TRBV7-9 and TRBJ2-5, reads DTGVSQNPRHKITKRGQNVTFRCDPISEHNRLYWYRQTLGQGPEFLTYFQNEAQLEKSRLLSDRFSAERPKGSFSTLEIQRTEQGDSAMYLCASSSAGLGRETQYFGPGTRLLVL.

Written as DNA, the CDR3 is TGTGCCAGCGGGTCATTGGACTCGGTAAATTCACCCCTCCACTTT. This translates into CASGSLDSVNSPLHF. V and J are TRBV6-1 and TRBJ1-6; D is undetermined. With 8 bases removed from V and 7 bases from J, the gap between germline ends came to 18 bases. The germline V gene encodes CDR1 MNHNS and CDR2 SASEGT. The length of the CDR3 is 15 residues.

V usage is TRBV15 and J usage is TRBJ2-7, with 7 bases lining up with TRBD1. The CDR3 is made up of 14 amino acids. The junction had 11 bases not matched to a gene; V was cut back by 8 bases and J by 4 bases. The germline V gene encodes CDR1 LNHNV and CDR2 YYDKDF (reference sequence). This CDR3 is CATRDGQADYEQYF. The CDR3 DNA reads as TGTGCCACCCGTGACGGACAGGCTGATTACGAGCAGTACTTC.

In DNA form, the CDR3 reads TGTGCCAGCAGCCACGACGGCGGGGCCCACGAGCAGTACGTC. This encodes CASSHDGGAHEQYV. J is TRBJ2-7 and V is TRBV27, with D maybe TRBD2 (6 bases). The CDR3 is 14 residues long. Trimming shortened V by 6 bases and J by 5 bases, and 17 bases separated the two germline ends. The V gene's germline CDR1 is MNHEY and CDR2 SMNVEV (reference sequence).

The J gene is TRBJ1-2, the V gene TRBV19, with TRBD1 identical over 7 bases. With V trimmed by 3 bases and J by 5 bases, 9 bases remained unmatched. The CDR3 runs to 15 residues. The germline CDR1 and CDR2 sequences are LNHDA and SQIVND (reference sequence). The DNA of the CDR3 is TGTGCCAGTAGTATTGGCCCATCACAGGGGTATGGCTACACCTTC. It codes for CASSIGPSQGYGYTF.

The CDR3 reads CASSAEGTEDNEQFF. CDR3 bases: TGTGCCAGCAGCGCGGAGGGGACAGAGGACAATGAGCAGTTCTTC. The rearrangement joins TRBV9 to TRBJ2-1; perhaps TRBD1 as D (7 bases). From germline, CDR1 is SGDLS and CDR2 YYNGEE. Trimming stripped 3 bases from V and 5 bases from J, with 15 bases between. This CDR3 comprises 15 residues.

The chain joins TRBV11-2 to TRBJ1-5; 9 nucleotides align to TRBD1. Germline-derived CDR1 and CDR2 are SGHAT and FQNNGV. V dropped 5 bases and J dropped 6; count of bases not matched to a gene: 5. The CDR3 length is 14 residues. CDR3 sequence (DNA): TGTGCCAGCAGCGAAGGACAGGGGATTCAGCCCCAGCATTTT. Its protein is CASSEGQGIQPQHF.

The chain has TRBV6-4 and TRBJ2-3, with D perhaps matching TRBD1 (7 bases). The V end lost 5 bases, the J end lost 5 bases, and 14 bases lay between the germline ends. Germline-derived CDR1 and CDR2 are MRHNA and SNTAGT. This CDR3 spans 14 amino acids. The CDR3 DNA is TGTGCCAGCAGTAGACAGGGAGGAGTAGATACGCAGTATTTT. Translating it yields CASSRQGGVDTQYF.

The J gene is TRBJ2-7, the V gene TRBV9, with 10 bases aligning to TRBD2. This CDR3 is 15 amino acids long. Unmatched junction bases numbered 5, after V lost 3 bases and J lost 2 bases. Germline V gives CDR1 SGDLS, CDR2 YYNGEE. The CDR3 loop is CASSAGTSAAYEQYF. CDR3 in DNA: TGTGCCAGCAGCGCCGGGACTAGCGCCGCCTACGAGCAGTACTTC.

V and J are TRBV5-1 and TRBJ2-3; possibly TRBD1 for D (6 bases). V was trimmed by 4 bases and J by 2 bases, leaving 11 bases between them. The CDR3 covers 14 residues. Germline-derived CDR1 and CDR2 are SGHRS and YFSETQ. The CDR3 DNA follows: TGCGCCAGCAGCCCCGGACAGACCACAGATACGCAGTATTTT. It is translated as CASSPGQTTDTQYF.

The chain links TRBV2 to TRBJ1-1, with TRBD1 as a possible D gene (5 bases). The CDR3 consists of 16 residues. V was pared by 8 bases and J by 0 bases, with 19 bases between. Per the germline V gene, CDR1 is SNHLY and CDR2 is FYNNEI. The CDR3 bases are TGTGCCAGCCATAGTCTAGTAACAGGAATGAACACTGAAGCTTTCTTT. This gives the protein CASHSLVTGMNTEAFF.

This chain joins TRBV4-1 and TRBJ2-7; possibly TRBD2 for D (6 bases). This CDR3 comprises 15 residues. V was trimmed by 1 base and J by 3 bases, leaving 13 bases between them. Germline V gene sequence: CDR1 MGHRA, CDR2 YSYEKL. The CDR3 is CASSQVPGVVYEQYF. The DNA for the CDR3 is TGCGCCAGCAGCCAAGTCCCGGGGGTGGTCTACGAGCAGTACTTC.

On this clone: This sample also contains other DNA sequences that code for the same CDR3. The rearrangement links TRBV4-2 to TRBJ2-5; 9 bases line up with TRBD2. Unmatched junction bases numbered 3, after V lost 3 bases and J lost 4 bases. The CDR3 loop spans 14 amino acids. Germline loops: CDR1 LGHNA, CDR2 YNFKEQ. The DNA of the CDR3 is TGTGCCAGCAGCCAGGGCGGGGGGGCAGAGACCCAGTACTTC. It codes for CASSQGGGAETQYF.

J is TRBJ1-2 and V is TRBV4-1; D is possibly TRBD1 (5 bases). Germline loops: CDR1 MGHRA, CDR2 YSYEKL. The ends were cut back, 3 bases at V and 1 base at J, with 15 bases in the middle. This CDR3 region has 16 residues. CDR3 bases: TGCGCCAGCAGCCATTTTTCCCGGGGGGATAACTATGGCTACACCTTC. Its protein product is CASSHFSRGDNYGYTF.

The CDR3 DNA reads TGTGCCAGCAGTCCCAGGTCTAACTATGGCTACACCTTC. Protein product: CASSPRSNYGYTF. This chain uses TRBV27 with TRBJ1-2; D call uncertain. Germline V lookup: CDR1 MNHEY, CDR2 SMNVEV (reference sequence). The V gene lost 5 bases and the J gene lost 0 bases, with 7 bases spanning the gap. This CDR3 contains 13 residues.

The V and J genes are TRBV18 and TRBJ2-7, with D perhaps TRBD2 (7 bases). This CDR3 comprises 15 residues. Germline V gene data show CDR1 as KGHSH and CDR2 as LQKENI. Trimming left V 2 bases short and J 3 bases short, with 14 bases between. This CDR3 is CASSPLGGDNYEQYF. The CDR3 nucleotides read TGTGCCAGCTCACCATTGGGGGGGGACAACTACGAGCAGTACTTC.